These T cell receptor beta chains were read from a single sample in a study of neoadjuvant nivolumab and ipilimumab in lung cancer. Profiled with immunoSEQ multiplex PCR; TCRdb holds only in-frame clones, not every one. The sample lists roughly 49,000 clones; roughly 91% were seen once. Sequenced material: blood, taken before neoadjuvant nivolumab, alone or with ipilimumab. These receptors were taken from an adult with non-small cell lung cancer. Some clones in this sample may be carry-over from other donors' samples. Each CDR3 is given with its conserved first and last residue. The order of the fields is J gene, D gene, V gene, clone size, CDR3 length, CDR3 DNA, CDR3 protein. A D gene is named only where the DNA matches it firmly. Clone size is stated in some rows and not others, as once, few, many or a class when expanded.

>TRBJ1-1|NA|TRBV6-5|NA|11
TGTGCCAGCAGGGGGACTTCTGAAGCTTTCTTT
CASRGTSEAFF
>TRBJ2-3|TRBD1|TRBV5-4|NA|12
TGTGCCAGCAGCCTGGCGGGACAGGGGCAGTATTTT
CASSLAGQGQYF
>TRBJ2-7|TRBD1|TRBV27|NA|15
TGTGCCAGCAGTTTAGAGGGACAGGGTTATGGCGAGCAGTACTTC
CASSLEGQGYGEQYF
>TRBJ2-7|NA|TRBV30|NA|13
TGTGCCTGGAGTGTGGGTGCTCTACGAGTTCAGTACTTC
CAWSVGALRVQYF
>TRBJ2-5|NA|TRBV10-2|NA|13
TGCGCCAGCAGTTTCACGGGACAAGAGACCCAGTACTTC
CASSFTGQETQYF
>TRBJ2-5|NA|TRBV2|once|13
TGTGCCAGCAGTGAAGACAACCCGGGGACCCAGTACTTC
CASSEDNPGTQYF
>TRBJ2-5|NA|TRBV11-2|NA|11
TGTGCCAGCAGCTTCGGGGAGACCCAGTACTTC
CASSFGETQYF
>TRBJ2-7|TRBD1|TRBV5-1|NA|13
TGCGCCAGCAGCTCCACAGGGGGAGACGAGCAGTACTTC
CASSSTGGDEQYF
>TRBJ2-3|NA|TRBV9|NA|14
TGTGCCAGCAGCCGAAACGAGGGGGGGGATACGCAGTATTTT
CASSRNEGGDTQYF
>TRBJ2-2|TRBD1|TRBV15|NA|16
TGTGCCACCAGCAGAGATGGGACAGAGGAGTCCGGGGAGCTGTTTTTT
CATSRDGTEESGELFF
>TRBJ2-2|NA|TRBV7-2|NA|14
TGTGCCAGCAGCTTAGCGCGCGGCACCGGGGAGCTGTTTTTT
CASSLARGTGELFF
>TRBJ2-7|NA|TRBV7-2|few|13
TGTGCCAGCAGGAAAGGGGCTAGCGACGAGCAGTACTTC
CASRKGASDEQYF
>TRBJ2-2|TRBD2|TRBV10-3|few|16
TGTGCCATCAGTGAGCTAGCGGGAGTAGACACCGGGGAGCTGTTTTTT
CAISELAGVDTGELFF
>TRBJ2-7|NA|TRBV30|once|16
TGTGCCTGGAGTGGCATTAAGTGGCAGAGCTCCTACGAGCAGTACTTC
CAWSGIKWQSSYEQYF
>TRBJ2-7|NA|TRBV5-1|once|15
TGCGCCAGCAGCTTGGTACAGGGAGGCTTCGCCGAGCAGTACTTC
CASSLVQGGFAEQYF
>TRBJ2-5|NA|TRBV9|NA|14
TGTGCCAGCAGCGTAGGTTCGGGAGTGGAGACCCAGTACTTC
CASSVGSGVETQYF
>TRBJ1-1|TRBD1|TRBV15|NA|14
TGTGCCACCAGCAGAGAGGCAGGGGGGCTTGAAGCTTTCTTT
CATSREAGGLEAFF
>TRBJ2-1|NA|TRBV11-3|NA|13
TGTGCCAGCAGCACGGGGCTATACAATGAGCAGTTCTTC
CASSTGLYNEQFF
>TRBJ2-1|NA|TRBV5-1|NA|13
TGCGCCAGCAGCTTGGGGGGTGCCAATGAGCAGTTCTTC
CASSLGGANEQFF
>TRBJ2-7|NA|TRBV5-4|few|14
TGTGCCAGCAGCTTGCCTCCAAAGATGTACGAGCAGTACTTC
CASSLPPKMYEQYF
>TRBJ1-3|NA|TRBV30|once|14
TGTGCCGCCCCTGGAGTGGCCGAATGGAACACCATATATTTT
CAAPGVAEWNTIYF
>TRBJ1-4|NA|TRBV5-1|few|11
TGCGCCAGGGCAACTAATGAAAAACTGTTTTTT
CARATNEKLFF
>TRBJ2-5|TRBD2|TRBV7-9|NA|15
TGTGCCAGCAGCCGGACTAGCGGTAAAGTAGAGACCCAGTACTTC
CASSRTSGKVETQYF
>TRBJ2-7|TRBD1|TRBV11-3|few|14
TGTGCCAGCAGCCTACAGGGGACCTCCGGGGAGCAGTACTTC
CASSLQGTSGEQYF
>TRBJ1-2|NA|TRBV2|NA|15
TGTGCCAGCAGTGAACAAGTGGGTCCGATGGGTGGCTACACCTTC
CASSEQVGPMGGYTF
>TRBJ2-3|NA|TRBV7-9|NA|11
TGTGCCGGGGAATTCACAGATACGCAGTATTTT
CAGEFTDTQYF
>TRBJ1-1|NA|TRBV18|NA|15
TGTGCCAGCTCACCGCCTCCCGCAGGGGACACTGAAGCTTTCTTT
CASSPPPAGDTEAFF
>TRBJ2-7|NA|TRBV2|NA|13
TGTGCCAGCAGCCTCCACCCTAAGTACGCGCAGTACTTC
CASSLHPKYAQYF
>TRBJ2-7|NA|TRBV18|NA|13
TGTGCCAGCTCACCCTACGGAACCTACGAGCAGTACTTC
CASSPYGTYEQYF
>TRBJ2-5|TRBD2|TRBV9|NA|15
TGTGCCAGCAGCGTACTAGGAGCGGGAGGTGAGACCCAGTACTTC
CASSVLGAGGETQYF
>TRBJ2-5|NA|TRBV6-4|once|11
TGTGCCAGCAGTGAGCCAGAGACCCAGTACTTC
CASSEPETQYF